A selection of T cell receptor beta chains follows, all from one sample in a study of cytomegalovirus exposure and HLA in healthy donors. The protocol was immunoSEQ multiplex PCR, while the TCRdb copy is restricted to in-frame clones and leaves out a portion. The data show 120,000 to 150,000 clones, about 85% seen once. Sequencing was carried out using PBMCs. These receptors originate from a boy aged 2 to 9 in good health and CMV-seronegative. CDR3s include the opening cysteine and the closing phenylalanine or tryptophan. The D gene is left open where the match is weak. Where a row states a size, it is once, few, many or the class of an expanded clone; other rows omit it.

V,size,D,J,length,DNA,CDR3
TRBV4-2,few,TRBD1,TRBJ1-4,14,TGTGCCAGCAGCCAACAGGGGGCTTATGAAAAACTGTTTTTT,CASSQQGAYEKLFF
TRBV7-9,NA,NA,TRBJ2-1,15,TGTGCCAGCAGCTTAGGAACGGGGTTGGTCGATGAGCAGTTCTTC,CASSLGTGLVDEQFF
TRBV5-4,NA,NA,TRBJ2-7,13,TGTGCCAGCAGCCCGAGAAAGAGCTACGAGCAGTACTTC,CASSPRKSYEQYF
TRBV4-2,NA,TRBD1,TRBJ2-1,19,TGTGCCAGCAGCCATCGACCGCACACCCCGGGACAGGGATCCAATGAGCAGTTCTTC,CASSHRPHTPGQGSNEQFF
TRBV5-4,NA,NA,TRBJ1-1,17,TGTGCCAGCAGCTTGGCCTCCGGCCGGGGAAGTTTCACTGAAGCTTTCTTT,CASSLASGRGSFTEAFF
TRBV6-1,once,NA,TRBJ1-1,14,TGTGCCAGCAGTGAACAGGGGAGGAACACTGAAGCTTTCTTT,CASSEQGRNTEAFF
TRBV7-2,NA,TRBD1,TRBJ2-1,14,TGTGCCAGCAGCTTATGGCAGGGGGTCGGTGAGCAGTTCTTC,CASSLWQGVGEQFF
TRBV6-4,NA,TRBD2,TRBJ2-1,15,TGTGCCAGCAGTGATCTAGCGGGGGGGTTCGGTGAGCAGTTCTTC,CASSDLAGGFGEQFF
TRBV4-2,NA,TRBD1,TRBJ1-5,18,TGTGCCAGCAGCCAAGAGGGACAGGGAGGGTATAGCAATCAGCCCCAGCATTTT,CASSQEGQGGYSNQPQHF
TRBV7-2,NA,TRBD2,TRBJ2-3,19,TGTGCCAGCAGCTTACGGGCCGTGCCTAGCGGGAGGGGGACAGATACGCAGTATTTT,CASSLRAVPSGRGTDTQYF
TRBV19,few,TRBD1,TRBJ2-2,19,TGTGCCAGTAGTGCCCTACTGCGGGGACAGGGAGGGAGCACCGGGGAGCTGTTTTTT,CASSALLRGQGGSTGELFF
TRBV4-1,few,NA,TRBJ1-4,15,TGCGCCAGCAGCCGTGACCGACACGGGGATGGAAAACTGTTTTTT,CASSRDRHGDGKLFF
TRBV5-1,NA,NA,TRBJ1-5,13,TGCGCCAGCAGTAAGACAGGCAATCAGCCCCAGCATTTT,CASSKTGNQPQHF
TRBV28,few,NA,TRBJ2-2,14,TGTGCCAGCAGTTTTACGGGGGTAGGCGGGGAGCTGTTTTTT,CASSFTGVGGELFF
TRBV11-2,NA,NA,TRBJ1-1,14,TGTGCCAGCAGCGTCACCGACCAGGGTTCGTTTGCTTTCTTT,CASSVTDQGSFAFF
TRBV6-4,NA,NA,TRBJ2-2,15,TGTGCCAGCAGTGAAACAGTCCAAGCCACCGGGGAGCTGTTTTTT,CASSETVQATGELFF
TRBV6-1,NA,TRBD1,TRBJ1-1,14,TGTGCCAGCACTGACAGGGGTCTAAACACTGAAGCTTTCTTT,CASTDRGLNTEAFF
TRBV9,NA,TRBD2,TRBJ2-3,17,TGTGCCAGCAGCGTAGGGGGGACTAGCGGGAGCACAGATACGCAGTATTTT,CASSVGGTSGSTDTQYF
TRBV11-2,NA,NA,TRBJ2-2,16,TGTGCCAGCAGCTCAGGAGGGCCCGGGGGAACCGGGGAGCTGTTTTTT,CASSSGGPGGTGELFF
TRBV11-2,NA,NA,TRBJ2-3,15,TGTGCCAGCAGCTTGAGGGCAGTAAGCACAGATACGCAGTATTTT,CASSLRAVSTDTQYF
TRBV6-1,few,NA,TRBJ1-4,15,TGTGCCAGCAGTGAAATAGGGGCCACTAATGAAAAACTGTTTTTT,CASSEIGATNEKLFF
TRBV27,many,NA,TRBJ2-1,15,TGTGCCAGCAGTTTGCCTGGCGGGAACTACAATGAGCAGTTCTTC,CASSLPGGNYNEQFF